Sequencing of this TCR beta chain was carried out in a study of blood T cell repertoires in COVID-19. About the research overall: T cells, B-cell-depleted T cells, or PBMCs supplied cDNA or gDNA.

Trimming removed 7 bases from V and 3 bases from J; junction bases left unmatched: 5. This CDR3 has 13 residues. The germline CDR1 and CDR2 sequences are SEHNR and FQNEAQ (reference sequence). How the authors handled the data: Nucleated cell counts were estimated from reference gene primer amplification. Clones were read by immunoSEQ multiplex PCR, and TCRdb kept only the in-frame ones, dropping some. V, J and clone size derive from that table, while D and trimming were established from the DNA sequence. This sample has fewer than 35,000 clones, with 90% found just once. The sample consisted of peripheral blood. This receptor was obtained from a man between 65 and 85 years old with active or convalescent COVID-19. The genes are TRBV7-9 and TRBJ1-2, with TRBD1 identical over 7 bases. The CDR3: CASNSGQYYGYTF. The CDR3 DNA reads TGTGCCAGCAACTCGGGACAGTACTATGGCTACACCTTC.